This TCR beta chain is from a study of beta chain features in type 1 diabetes. A few counts support this clone. Sequencing targeted expressed TCRB transcripts, as all isolated RNA had been reverse transcribed. Assay used: immunoSEQ multiplex PCR; TCRdb lists only in-frame clones, some missing. The profile shows about 130,000 clones, 7% to 10% of them singletons. Trimming cost V 4 bases and J 1 base; bases outside gene matches: 5. Germline values: CDR1 LGHNA, CDR2 YNFKEQ. CDR3 length: 16 amino acids. The specimen sequenced was central memory CD4+ T cells from blood. The sequence was obtained from a man aged 18 to 29 in good health. The chain has TRBV4-2 and TRBJ2-2, with TRBD2 identical over 8 bases. The CDR3 spells CASSRTAGENTGELFF. DNA of the CDR3: TGTGCCAGCAGCCGTACAGCGGGGGAGAACACCGGGGAGCTGTTTTTT.